These T cell receptor beta chains were read from a single sample in a study of cytomegalovirus exposure and HLA in healthy donors. Profiled with immunoSEQ multiplex PCR; TCRdb holds only in-frame clones, not every one. The sample holds about 150,000 clones, approximately 80% seen once. Sample: PBMCs. The receptors stem from a woman between 45 and 65 years old in good health and CMV-seropositive. Both conserved end residues are part of each CDR3. A D gene is named only where the DNA matches it firmly.

length,V,D,J,DNA,CDR3
14,TRBV7-9,.,TRBJ2-5,TGTGCCAGCAGCCGGACAGTGGAGCAAGAGACCCAGTACTTC,CASSRTVEQETQYF
20,TRBV11-3,TRBD2,TRBJ2-7,TGTGCCAGCAGCTTAGAATCCCGACTAGCGGGGCCAAAGAGCTCCTACGAGCAGTACTTC,CASSLESRLAGPKSSYEQYF
13,TRBV5-1,.,TRBJ2-5,TGCGCCAGCAGCTGGGACTTACAAGAGACCCAGTACTTC,CASSWDLQETQYF
19,TRBV27,TRBD2,TRBJ2-1,TGTGCCAGCAGTAAAATAGGACTAGCGGGGACTATCTCCTACAATGAGCAGTTCTTC,CASSKIGLAGTISYNEQFF
15,TRBV6-6,.,TRBJ2-3,TGTGCCAGCAGGGGGAGTCCCCGTGGAACAGATACGCAGTATTTT,CASRGSPRGTDTQYF
14,TRBV19,TRBD1,TRBJ2-2,TGTGCCGGCCGGACAGGTGTGAACACCGGGGAGCTGTTTTTT,CAGRTGVNTGELFF
16,TRBV7-2,.,TRBJ2-1,TGTGCCAGCAGCAACCCACAGGGCGGGAGTGGGAATGAGCAGTTCTTC,CASSNPQGGSGNEQFF
14,TRBV6-5,.,TRBJ1-6,TGTGCCAGCAGTTCTTCCAGGGGAGGGACACCCCTCCACTTT,CASSSSRGGTPLHF
17,TRBV18,.,TRBJ1-3,TGTGCCAGCTCACCCTGGGACTTACAATTCTCTGGAAACACCATATATTTT,CASSPWDLQFSGNTIYF
15,TRBV6-5,TRBD1,TRBJ1-1,TGTGCCAGCAGTTACGAGACAGGGGGAAGCACTGAAGCTTCCTTT,CASSYETGGSTEASF
16,TRBV2,.,TRBJ2-1,TGTGCCAGCAGGGATCGGGGGGCACCCACTCAAACGAAGCAGTTCTTC,CASRDRGAPTQTKQFF
14,TRBV7-2,TRBD1,TRBJ2-7,TGTGCCAGCAGCCCGCGACAGGGGGGTTACGAGCAGTACTTC,CASSPRQGGYEQYF
14,TRBV6-5,TRBD1,TRBJ1-2,TGTGCCAGCAGTTGGACAGGCGTTGGGTATGGCTACACCTTC,CASSWTGVGYGYTF
12,TRBV29-1,.,TRBJ1-1,TGCAGCGTTGAAGATCCCGGGGAGAGGGCTTTCTTT,CSVEDPGERAFF
15,TRBV25-1,.,TRBJ2-6,TGTGCCAGCAGGGACAGCCGCTCTGGGGCCAACGGCCTGACTTTC,CASRDSRSGANGLTF
16,TRBV5-1,.,TRBJ2-5,TGCGCCAGCAGCTTGAACCAGGGAAAGGGCCAAGAGACCCAGTACTTC,CASSLNQGKGQETQYF
13,TRBV27,TRBD1,TRBJ2-1,TGTGCCAGCAGTTTGGCAGGGGGCAATGAGCAGTTCTTC,CASSLAGGNEQFF
14,TRBV9,.,TRBJ2-7,TGTGCCAGCAGCGTAGGTCGGGAAACCTACGAGCAGTACTTC,CASSVGRETYEQYF
13,TRBV5-1,.,TRBJ2-5,TGCGCCAGCAGCCCGGGAACCCAAGAGACCCAGTACTTC,CASSPGTQETQYF
13,TRBV7-8,.,TRBJ1-1,TGTGCCAGCAGCTTATCAGGGAACACTGAAGCTTTCTTT,CASSLSGNTEAFF
15,TRBV19,TRBD2,TRBJ2-7,TGTGCCAGTAGTATGAACCGGGAGGGCTCCTACGAGCAGTACTTC,CASSMNREGSYEQYF
14,TRBV11-2,.,TRBJ1-2,TGTGCCAGCAGCCTCCCCGGGACACCCTATGGCTACACCTTC,CASSLPGTPYGYTF
16,TRBV14,TRBD1,TRBJ2-4,TGTGCCAGCAGCCAAGATATGGGACAGGGTAAAAACATTCAGTACTTC,CASSQDMGQGKNIQYF
13,TRBV5-4,.,TRBJ2-1,TGTGCCAGCAGCTTGGAGAACCAGGATGAGCAGTTCTTC,CASSLENQDEQFF